The rows below give T cell receptor beta chains drawn from one sample of a study of Ad26.COV2.S vaccination and SARS-CoV-2 variants. The method was immunoSEQ multiplex PCR; TCRdb's version includes in-frame clones alone and lacks a portion of them. The sample consists of roughly 460,000 clones, 89% of them appearing once. The specimen comprised peripheral blood, sampled in a trial of Ad26.COV2.S vaccine versus placebo. These TCRs come from a person aged 18-60 years who received the Ad26.COV2.S COVID-19 vaccine or a placebo. Both conserved end residues are part of each CDR3. A D gene is named only where the DNA matches it firmly. Some rows mark clone size as missing; the rest say once, few, many or name a class of expanded clone.

j_call v_call clone_size d_call cdr3_aa cdr3_nt
TRBJ2-1 TRBV10-3 NA TRBD2 CAIRISLGAGVSEQFF TGTGCCATCAGAATTTCACTTGGAGCGGGGGTTTCGGAGCAGTTCTTC
TRBJ2-7 TRBV2 NA NA CASSVYEQYF TGTGCCAGCAGTGTCTATGAGCAGTACTTC
TRBJ1-2 TRBV7-3 once NA CASSSTGAGGYTF TGTGCCAGCAGCTCAACGGGGGCAGGTGGCTACACCTTC
TRBJ1-1 TRBV9 NA TRBD1 CASSADRAHTEAFF TGTGCCAGCAGCGCGGACAGGGCCCACACTGAAGCTTTCTTT
TRBJ1-4 TRBV10-3 NA NA CAISETGLSNEKLFF TGTGCCATCAGTGAAACGGGGCTGTCTAATGAAAAACTGTTTTTT
TRBJ2-2 TRBV27 NA TRBD2 CASSFLLAGETGELFF TGTGCCAGCAGTTTCCTACTAGCGGGAGAGACCGGGGAGCTGTTTTTT
TRBJ1-4 TRBV28 NA NA CASSPRTGKREKLFF TGTGCCAGCAGTCCCCGGACTGGAAAGAGGGAAAAACTGTTTTTT
TRBJ2-1 TRBV5-8 NA NA CASSLAGYDYNEQFF TGTGCCAGCAGCTTGGCAGGGTATGACTACAATGAGCAGTTCTTC
TRBJ1-6 TRBV4-2 NA NA CASSQLDRSGNSPLHF TGTGCCAGCAGCCAACTAGACAGGTCCGGTAATTCACCCCTCCACTTT
TRBJ1-5 TRBV6-6 once NA CASSERLNQPQHF TGTGCCAGCAGTGAGAGACTTAATCAGCCCCAGCATTTT
TRBJ1-4 TRBV23-1 NA TRBD1 CASSQDPGTGDEKLFF TGCGCCAGCAGTCAGGACCCCGGGACAGGTGACGAAAAACTGTTTTTT
TRBJ1-2 TRBV10-3 NA TRBD1 CAIRPGTGGNEYGYTF TGTGCCATCAGACCCGGGACAGGGGGCAATGAGTATGGCTACACCTTC
TRBJ2-7 TRBV4-2 NA TRBD2 CASSHPGTSPYEQYF TGTGCCAGCAGCCATCCCGGGACTAGTCCCTACGAGCAGTACTTC
TRBJ2-3 TRBV4-3 NA TRBD2 CASSQESRLAGREDTQYF TGCGCCAGCAGCCAAGAATCCAGACTAGCGGGGAGGGAAGATACGCAGTATTTT
TRBJ2-7 TRBV6-6 NA TRBD1 CASSPGTGKSPPYSYEQYF TGTGCCAGCAGTCCCGGGACAGGGAAGAGCCCACCCTACTCCTACGAGCAGTACTTC
TRBJ2-7 TRBV18 NA NA CASSPPNLDEQYF TGTGCCAGCTCACCACCGAACTTAGACGAGCAGTACTTC
TRBJ1-1 TRBV28 NA NA CASRARPMNTEAFF TGTGCCAGCAGGGCCAGGCCGATGAACACTGAAGCTTTCTTT
TRBJ1-3 TRBV18 NA TRBD1 CASSPSGTVGNTIYF TGTGCCAGCTCACCATCCGGGACAGTTGGAAACACCATATATTTT
TRBJ2-1 TRBV4-1 once TRBD1 CASSPWTGLDNEQFF TGCGCCAGCAGCCCTTGGACAGGGCTGGACAATGAGCAGTTCTTC
TRBJ1-4 TRBV12-3/TRBV12-4 NA NA CASSSDGNEKLFF TGTGCCAGCAGCTCGGACGGCAATGAAAAACTGTTTTTT
TRBJ1-1 TRBV6-5 NA NA CASSYSRGNTEAFF TGTGCCAGCAGTTACTCGCGGGGGAACACTGAAGCTTTCTTT
TRBJ1-2 TRBV23-1 NA NA CASSQEVGPGGNYGYTF TGCGCCAGCAGTCAAGAGGTGGGTCCGGGGGGTAACTATGGCTACACCTTC
TRBJ2-7 TRBV7-9 NA NA CGVSRGPYEQYF TGTGGCGTCTCCCGGGGTCCCTACGAGCAGTACTTC
TRBJ1-2 TRBV29-1 NA TRBD1 CSFQGGYGYTF TGCAGCTTTCAGGGGGGCTATGGCTACACCTTC
TRBJ2-2 TRBV27 NA NA CASSPRTANTGELFF TGTGCCAGCAGTCCGAGGACAGCCAACACCGGGGAGCTGTTTTTT
TRBJ1-6 TRBV7-9 NA TRBD1 CASSWQGARNSPLHF TGTGCCAGCAGCTGGCAGGGGGCGCGGAATTCACCCCTCCACTTT